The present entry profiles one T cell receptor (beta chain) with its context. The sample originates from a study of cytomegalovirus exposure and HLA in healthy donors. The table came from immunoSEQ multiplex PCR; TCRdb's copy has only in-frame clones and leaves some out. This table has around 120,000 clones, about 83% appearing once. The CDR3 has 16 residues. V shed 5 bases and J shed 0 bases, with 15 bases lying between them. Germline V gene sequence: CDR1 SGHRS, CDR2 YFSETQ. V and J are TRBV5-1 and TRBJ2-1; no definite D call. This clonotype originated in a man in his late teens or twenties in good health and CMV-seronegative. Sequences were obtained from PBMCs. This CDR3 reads CASSPFLTSSYNEQFF. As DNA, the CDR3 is TGCGCCAGCAGTCCTTTTCTCACAAGCTCCTACAATGAGCAGTTCTTC.